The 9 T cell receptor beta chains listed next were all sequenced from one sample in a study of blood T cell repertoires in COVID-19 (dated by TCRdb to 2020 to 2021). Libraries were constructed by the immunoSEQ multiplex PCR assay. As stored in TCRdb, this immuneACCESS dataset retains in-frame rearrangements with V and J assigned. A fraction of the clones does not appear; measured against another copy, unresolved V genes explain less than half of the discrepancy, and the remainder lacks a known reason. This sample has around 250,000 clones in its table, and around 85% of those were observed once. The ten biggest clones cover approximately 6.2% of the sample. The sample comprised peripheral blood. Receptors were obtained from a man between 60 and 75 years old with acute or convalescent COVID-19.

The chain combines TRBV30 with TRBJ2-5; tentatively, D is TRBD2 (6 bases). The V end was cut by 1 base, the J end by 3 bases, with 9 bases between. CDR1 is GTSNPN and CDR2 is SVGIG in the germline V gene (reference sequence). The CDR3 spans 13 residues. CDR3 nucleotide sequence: TGTGCCTGGAGTGGGGGGGTGGAAGAGACCCAGTACTTC. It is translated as CAWSGGVEETQYF.

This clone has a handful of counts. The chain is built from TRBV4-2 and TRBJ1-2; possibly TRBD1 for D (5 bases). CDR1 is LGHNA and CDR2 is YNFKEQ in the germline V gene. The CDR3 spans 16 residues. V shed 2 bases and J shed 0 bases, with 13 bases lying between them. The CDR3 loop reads CASSQTQGRANYGYTF. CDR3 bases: TGTGCCAGCAGCCAAACTCAGGGCAGGGCTAACTATGGCTACACCTTC.

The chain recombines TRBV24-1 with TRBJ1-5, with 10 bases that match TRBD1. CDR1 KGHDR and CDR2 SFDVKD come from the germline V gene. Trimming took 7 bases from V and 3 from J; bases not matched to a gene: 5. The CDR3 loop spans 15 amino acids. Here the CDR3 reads CATSRTGGINQPQHF. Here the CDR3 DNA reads TGTGCCACCAGCCGGACAGGGGGTATCAATCAGCCCCAGCATTTT.

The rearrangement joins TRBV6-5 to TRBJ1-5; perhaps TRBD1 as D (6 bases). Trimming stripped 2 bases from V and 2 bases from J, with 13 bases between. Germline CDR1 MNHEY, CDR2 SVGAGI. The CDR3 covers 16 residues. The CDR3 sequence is CASSYGRGNGNQPQHF. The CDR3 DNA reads TGTGCCAGCAGTTACGGCAGGGGAAACGGCAATCAGCCCCAGCATTTT.

DNA for the CDR3: TGTGCCAGCAGTCAGGGGCGGGCCACCTACAATGAGCAGTTCTTC. The encoded protein is CASSQGRATYNEQFF. V gene TRBV3-1 (or the pseudogene TRBV3-2) combines with J gene TRBJ2-1; TRBD1 might be the D (6 bases). V lost 6 bases and J lost 2, with 14 bases in between. The CDR3 sequence is 15 residues long. Germline CDR1 reads LGHDT; CDR2 reads YNNKEL (reference sequence).

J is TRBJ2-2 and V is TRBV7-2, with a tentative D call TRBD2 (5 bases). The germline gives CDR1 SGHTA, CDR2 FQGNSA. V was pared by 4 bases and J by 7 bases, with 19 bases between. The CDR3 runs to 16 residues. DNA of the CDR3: TGTGCCAGCAGCTCTGTCGGTGGGGAAGCGGTCGGGGAGCTGTTTTTT. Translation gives CASSSVGGEAVGELFF.

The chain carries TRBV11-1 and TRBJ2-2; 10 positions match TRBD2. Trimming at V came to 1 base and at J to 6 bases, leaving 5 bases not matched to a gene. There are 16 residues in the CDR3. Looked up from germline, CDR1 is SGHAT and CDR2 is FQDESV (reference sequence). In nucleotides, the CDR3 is TGTGCCAGCAGCTTAGGGCGGACTAGCGGTTCCGGGGAGCTGTTTTTT. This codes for CASSLGRTSGSGELFF.

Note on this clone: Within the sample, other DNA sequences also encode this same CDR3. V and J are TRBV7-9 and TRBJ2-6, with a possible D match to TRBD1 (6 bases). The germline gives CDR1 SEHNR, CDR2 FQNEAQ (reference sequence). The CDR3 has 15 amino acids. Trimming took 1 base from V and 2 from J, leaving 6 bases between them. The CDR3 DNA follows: TGTGCCAGCAGCTTAGAGGGGGCTGGGGCCAACGTCCTGACTTTC. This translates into CASSLEGAGANVLTF.

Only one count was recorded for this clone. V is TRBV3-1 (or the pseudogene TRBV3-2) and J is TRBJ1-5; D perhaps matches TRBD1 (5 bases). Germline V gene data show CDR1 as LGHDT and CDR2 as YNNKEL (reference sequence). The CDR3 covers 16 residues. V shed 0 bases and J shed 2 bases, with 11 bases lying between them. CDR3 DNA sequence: TGTGCCAGCAGCCAAGATCTGGCGGGGCGCAATCAGCCCCAGCATTTT. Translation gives CASSQDLAGRNQPQHF.